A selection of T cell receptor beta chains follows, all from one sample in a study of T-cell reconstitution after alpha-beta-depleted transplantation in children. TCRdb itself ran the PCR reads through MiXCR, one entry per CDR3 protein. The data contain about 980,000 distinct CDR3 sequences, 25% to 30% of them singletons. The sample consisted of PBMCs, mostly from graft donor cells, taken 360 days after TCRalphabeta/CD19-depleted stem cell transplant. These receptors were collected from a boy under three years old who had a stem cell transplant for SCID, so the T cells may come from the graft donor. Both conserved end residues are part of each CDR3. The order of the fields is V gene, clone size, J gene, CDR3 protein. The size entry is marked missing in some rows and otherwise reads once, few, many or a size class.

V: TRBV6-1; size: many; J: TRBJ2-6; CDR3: CASNPRNSGANVLTF
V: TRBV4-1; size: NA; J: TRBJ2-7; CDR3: CASSVLTGQFNEQYF
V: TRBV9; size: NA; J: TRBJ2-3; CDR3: CASSEGGGGVKDTQYF
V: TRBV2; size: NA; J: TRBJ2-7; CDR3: CASRAYKGQGHYEQYF
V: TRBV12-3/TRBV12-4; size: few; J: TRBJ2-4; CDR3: CASSSAWGDIQYF
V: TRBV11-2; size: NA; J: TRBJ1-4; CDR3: CASRRQGATNEKLFF
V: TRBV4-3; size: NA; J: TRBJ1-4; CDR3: CASSPRGAGGKLFF
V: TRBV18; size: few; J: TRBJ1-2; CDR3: CASSPPGADGYTF
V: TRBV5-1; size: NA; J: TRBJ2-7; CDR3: CASSGHGREESYEQYF
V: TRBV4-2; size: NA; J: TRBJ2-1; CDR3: CASSLGFSDSWYNEQFF